This T cell receptor (beta chain) was observed in a study of identical twins. Overall study results and limits: Among beta out-of-frame sequences, excess sharing between twins appeared weaker. Abundant beta clonotypes from cord blood had fewer insertions, unlike memory repertoires, which showed none.

Germline assignment: CDR1 SGHTA and CDR2 FQGNSA. Trimming cost V 11 bases and J 4 bases, with 23 bases left between them. The CDR3 has 15 residues. MiXCR, run by TCRdb on the 5' RACE reads, gives a single entry per CDR3 protein. Seen here are 1.5 million to 2 million distinct CDR3 sequences, about 32% observed once, and the top ten hold 0.27%. Concerning this clonotype itself: Its antigen is undetermined.

The sequence came from a newborn girl in good health. The sample comprised cord blood. V gene TRBV7-2 combines with J gene TRBJ1-1; unclear D gene. In DNA form, the CDR3 reads TGTGCCGGTGTCGGCTATGAACGGGGAGGCACTGAAGCTTTCTTT. It encodes CAGVGYERGGTEAFF.